The rows below give T cell receptor beta chains drawn from one sample of a study of shared clonotypes between healthy human individuals. Libraries were prepared by immunoSEQ multiplex PCR; TCRdb keeps only in-frame clonotypes and omits some of them. The sample has approximately 1.5 million clones, 95% to 99% seen once. The sample consisted of naive CD4+ T cells sorted from blood. The receptors were gathered from a man aged 30 to 45 in good health. The CDR3 runs from the conserved cysteine through the conserved F or W. A D gene is named only where the DNA matches it firmly. Where a row states a size, it is once, few, many or the class of an expanded clone; other rows omit it.

D gene | J gene | clone size | V gene | CDR3 protein | CDR3 DNA
- | TRBJ2-1 | once | TRBV5-4 | CASSAITSSYNEQFF | TGTGCCAGCAGCGCAATCACCAGCTCCTACAATGAGCAGTTCTTC
- | TRBJ2-5 | once | TRBV6-6 | CASSYSPVGETQYF | TGTGCCAGCAGTTACTCCCCGGTCGGGGAGACCCAGTACTTC
TRBD1 | TRBJ2-2 | - | TRBV5-4 | CASSPSPQGGTGELFF | TGTGCCAGCAGTCCCTCCCCACAGGGGGGCACCGGGGAGCTGTTTTTT
- | TRBJ1-1 | - | TRBV7-9 | CASSLDGGGLQAFF | TGTGCCAGCAGCTTAGACGGTGGAGGTCTTCAAGCTTTCTTT
- | TRBJ1-5 | - | TRBV5-4 | CASSFEGDHQPQHF | TGTGCCAGCAGCTTTGAGGGGGACCATCAGCCCCAGCATTTT
- | TRBJ2-1 | - | TRBV12-5 | CASGLVYNEQFF | TGTGCTAGTGGTTTGGTCTACAATGAGCAGTTCTTC
- | TRBJ1-1 | - | TRBV30 | CAWSVLGGENTEAFF | TGTGCCTGGAGTGTACTAGGTGGGGAGAACACTGAAGCTTTCTTT
TRBD1 | TRBJ2-1 | - | TRBV5-1 | CASSLGTGGNEQFF | TGCGCCAGCAGCTTGGGTACAGGGGGCAATGAGCAGTTCTTC
- | TRBJ2-7 | once | TRBV6-5 | CASSPRDGPYEQYF | TGTGCCAGCAGTCCTCGCGACGGGCCCTACGAGCAGTACTTC
TRBD2 | TRBJ2-1 | - | TRBV27 | CASRKAGVPTYEQFF | TGTGCCAGCAGGAAAGCGGGAGTCCCTACCTATGAGCAGTTCTTC
- | TRBJ1-3 | - | TRBV5-1 | CASSYNPGRNTIYF | TGCGCCAGCAGCTATAACCCCGGGAGGAACACCATATATTTT
- | TRBJ1-2 | - | TRBV7-9 | CASSLGAGPHYGYTF | TGTGCCAGCAGCTTAGGTGCTGGGCCCCACTATGGCTACACCTTC
TRBD1 | TRBJ2-2 | - | TRBV6-5 | CASSYPGQAGELFF | TGTGCCAGCAGTTACCCGGGACAGGCCGGGGAGCTGTTTTTT
TRBD1 | TRBJ2-5 | once | TRBV29-1 | CSVGWTGSKETQYF | TGCAGCGTTGGCTGGACAGGGTCCAAGGAGACCCAGTACTTC
TRBD1 | TRBJ2-7 | - | TRBV6-1 | CASSGQGSEQYF | TGTGCCAGCAGTGGACAGGGCTCCGAGCAGTACTTC
TRBD1 | TRBJ1-5 | - | TRBV6-1 | CASRVTGQGDQPQHF | TGTGCCAGCAGGGTGACAGGGCAGGGCGATCAGCCCCAGCATTTT
- | TRBJ1-1 | - | TRBV28 | CASSFAQWEAFF | TGTGCCAGCAGTTTCGCCCAGTGGGAAGCTTTCTTT
TRBD2 | TRBJ2-2 | - | TRBV4-1 | CASNSLAGVMSGELFF | TGCGCCAGCAATTCTTTAGCGGGAGTTATGTCCGGGGAGCTGTTTTTT
TRBD1 | TRBJ2-5 | - | TRBV7-9 | CASALLPGGSETQYF | TGTGCCAGCGCCCTACTCCCAGGGGGCTCGGAGACCCAGTACTTC
- | TRBJ2-7 | - | TRBV5-6 | CASSLSMRSWEQYF | TGTGCCAGCAGCTTGAGCATGAGGTCGTGGGAGCAGTACTTC
- | TRBJ1-2 | - | TRBV5-1 | CASSPIRDLGGYTF | TGCGCCAGCAGTCCCATCCGGGACTTAGGGGGCTACACCTTC
- | TRBJ2-4 | - | TRBV19 | CASSIGGPAKNIQYF | TGTGCCAGTAGTATCGGGGGACCCGCCAAAAACATTCAGTACTTC
TRBD2 | TRBJ2-1 | - | TRBV27 | CASGNRLAGNEQFF | TGTGCCAGCGGGAATAGACTAGCGGGGAATGAGCAGTTCTTC
TRBD1 | TRBJ1-5 | - | TRBV6-5 | CASRRGQVGNQPQHF | TGTGCCAGCAGGCGAGGACAGGTTGGCAATCAGCCCCAGCATTTT
TRBD1 | TRBJ2-7 | - | TRBV28 | CASSLGQATYEQYF | TGTGCCAGCAGTTTGGGACAGGCGACCTACGAGCAGTACTTC
TRBD2 | TRBJ2-4 | few | TRBV6-1 | CASSGAGPIAKNIQYF | TGTGCCAGCAGTGGAGCGGGACCCATAGCCAAAAACATTCAGTACTTC